This T cell receptor beta chain was found in a study of cytomegalovirus exposure and HLA in healthy donors (dated by TCRdb to 2017 to 2019). A note on the overall study: An earlier analysis of roughly 630 of the donors reported approximately 300 Gb of sequence data and some 120 million unique TCR beta sequences from 150 million to 200 million T cells. An early release that covered roughly 600 HLA-typed donors contained 250 to 350 gigabases of sequencing data and approximately 85 million unique TCR sequences. Of the 398 genotyped donors, 81% fell in the genetic ancestry cluster associated with self-reported Caucasian donors. The study aimed to test whether cataloging public T cell receptors could reveal signatures of past pathogen exposure. The study used immunosequencing to profile the T cell repertoires of approximately 630 subjects and linked those repertoires to cytomegalovirus serostatus. A separate validation cohort of roughly 130 different subjects was used in addition to the roughly 640-subject first cohort. The study combined high-throughput TCR immunosequencing, statistical association of individual TCRs with disease status, and machine learning to predict cytomegalovirus infection status. A later analysis re-examined previously published TCR beta repertoires from 610 or so donors and added high-resolution HLA genotyping to investigate patterns of TCR occurrence. In the later analysis, no new phenotypic data were used to find candidate immune exposures; instead, reliance was placed on TCR beta sequences and their occurrence across donors. To decide whether each TCR beta V gene segment behaved as functional or pseudogenic, an earlier analysis of some 600 of the donors relied on high-throughput TCR beta sequencing. Alongside the repertoire data, information on donor age, sex, ethnicity and CMV serostatus was compiled. In a later genetic analysis, genome-wide SNP genotypes for about 55% of the roughly 700 donors were used, and that subset was treated as a discovery cohort. All discovery cohort repertoires had been generated using a single sequencing platform. Class I and class II HLA loci were covered by the typing at four-digit resolution. Typing coverage varied by locus: about 629-640 donors for A, B, C, DRB1 and DQB1; more than 500 for DQA1; some 610 for DPA1; more than 450 for DPB1. Several DR-DQ haplotypes were handled as single units for association and clustering, since linkage in the cohort was strong. On average, approximately 250,000 unique TCR beta nucleotide sequences were sequenced per donor among about 400 genotyped donors of the cohort, with about 17% of those sequences being non-productive. Broad study findings and their caveats: A group of highly shared sequence variants was considered likely to be a technical artifact of the sequencing pipeline. Most CMV-associated TCR beta chains appeared to be HLA-restricted in a later analysis, and the HLA associations seemed to be driven largely by CMV exposure. According to a later genetic analysis, donors in an Asian-associated ancestry cluster had fewer N-insertions in productive TCRs than the approximately 670-donor mean. According to a later analysis, TCR association rates differed among HLA loci, with DRB1 alleles showing the most associated TCRs and HLA-C alleles showing the fewest. Correlated functional status among segregating V segments might reflect linkage disequilibrium, but an unknown experimental factor could not be ruled out. A further reported finding was that TCR beta sequences accurately predicted the HLA-A and HLA-B alleles for most subjects in the first cohort. In vitro tests confirmed that a few of the cytomegalovirus-associated TCR beta chains recognize cytomegalovirus antigens. When HLA alleles, especially DR and DQ, strongly co-occurred, TCR associations were difficult to assign to individual alleles. Because the 87-base-pair reads could not distinguish some IMGT-functional V segments, including TRBV6-2 and TRBV6-3, those segments were excluded. An earlier analysis of around 600 of the donors showed that most TCR beta V segments appeared in productive rearrangements either about 90% or about 30% of the time, which broadly matched IMGT annotations. Presence/absence analyses assumed roughly uniform sequencing depth across donors, an assumption that may not hold. Several of the top co-occurrence clusters appeared to be linked to parvovirus B19, influenza, CMV and Epstein-Barr virus, according to a later analysis. Compared with equally common non-associated chains, HLA-associated TCR beta chains in a later analysis were more clonally expanded and had lower generation probabilities. The authors suggested that the approach could potentially be generalized to other disease states and immunological phenotypes. Most TCR sequences were observed very rarely across donors, whereas some public TCRs were present in many individuals. Because HLA typing was missing for some donors at each locus, association tests included only the typed subset. Cytomegalovirus status was reported to be diagnosed by the classifier with high specificity and sensitivity in both the original and validation cohorts. This cohort had only TCR beta chains sequenced, and the lack of alpha or paired-chain data limited which features could be detected. A total of 164 TCR beta chains were listed by the study as associated with cytomegalovirus. An association between a missense DCLRE1C variant and V-gene and J-gene trimming of TCR beta chains was found in a later genetic analysis and replicated in an independent cohort. Immune exposure information for the cohort was limited to CMV serostatus. At a false discovery rate of 0.05, a later analysis linked roughly 17,000 TCR beta sequences to specific HLA alleles. About 15 rarely observed V segments, including chromosome 9 orphons, were excluded from the earlier analysis of approximately 600 of the donors because counts were too low.

The cohort was made up of 666 healthy bone marrow donors. At the time of sampling, every cohort member was nominally healthy, though immune exposures that went unrecorded were likely present. The donor was CMV seronegative and was included in the group of a few hundred seronegative cohort members. Each donor provided a peripheral blood sample, and peripheral blood mononuclear cells were used for TCR beta sequencing. Genomic DNA was extracted from the blood cell samples with the Qiagen DNeasy Blood Extraction Kit. With respect to this clone: This clone's antigen is unknown. Base-call qualities are not available, and no considerably larger clone is one nucleotide away.

CDR1 and CDR2, looked up from the germline V gene, are SNHLY and FYNNEI. The CDR3 runs 13 amino acids, cysteine and phenylalanine included. Left in the record is the CDR3 DNA by itself, 39 bases read in frame from the first base. Ends trimmed: V by 7 bases, J by 3 bases; bases unmatched to a gene: 4. The method behind the library was the immunoSEQ multiplex PCR assay. A mixture of 60 forward primers for TCR Vbeta segments and 13 reverse primers for TCR Jbeta segments was used in the multiplex PCR. A multiplex PCR assay on genomic DNA amplified the CDR3 region of rearranged TCR beta genes. The Illumina HiSeq System was used to sequence the amplified TCR beta libraries as 87-base-pair reads. The paper's data handling went like this. A later analysis tallied tens of millions of unique TCR beta chains across the 700 or so repertoires, and approximately 11 million of those chains were shared by two or more donors. A nearest-neighbor algorithm error-corrected the raw reads and collapsed the reads into unique sequences, merging closely related sequences to remove PCR and sequencing errors. Alignment of CDR3 sequences to IMGT reference sequences was used to assign V, D and J gene segments. For a sequence to be retained, at least a six-nucleotide match to both a V gene segment and a J gene segment was required. Rearrangements were called productive when the CDR3 lacked stop codons and stayed in frame with V and J; all others were non-productive. CDR3 was defined by IMGT convention, running from the second conserved V-encoded cysteine to the conserved J-encoded phenylalanine. Sequences without an unambiguous match to a single V gene segment were excluded from the earlier analysis of 450 to 650 of the donors. In an earlier analysis of several hundred of the donors, a V segment was called functional when productive rearrangements were above 56.7%, and segregating when the standard deviation between donors exceeded 5%. A statistical classification framework was developed to diagnose cytomegalovirus status using the catalog of TCR beta chain sequences. A later analysis assigned V and J genes by comparing TCR nucleotide sequences with IMGT/GENE-DB human TR gene sequences. A later analysis assigned CDR3 sequences and most-parsimonious VDJ recombination scenarios with the TCRdist pipeline. In a later analysis, each TCR beta chain was defined by its CDR3 amino acid sequence together with its V-gene family, and reads lacking a unique V-gene family were excluded. In a later analysis, 500 to 700 highly shared, low-generation-probability nucleotide sequences were removed to address suspected cross-contamination and a sequencing artifact. In a later analysis, a clonal expansion index was calculated for each public chain from normalized within-repertoire ranks of inferred template counts. A later analysis computed generation probabilities with a VDJ recombination model fitted to out-of-frame rearrangements, and checked the results against IGoR. A later analysis scored TCR-TCR, TCR-HLA and TCR-CMV co-occurrence with hypergeometric tests, applying a repertoire-size bias correction to TCR pairs. In a later analysis, false discovery rates were estimated by permuting HLA or CMV assignments 20 times. In a later analysis, co-occurring TCRs were grouped with DBSCAN, and TCRdist sequence similarity was added when clustering was performed within HLA-allele-positive subsets. For co-occurrence clustering, repertoires with fewer than 30,000 or more than 120,000 public chains were excluded, along with roughly 5 repertoires with anomalous nucleotide sharing. What TCRdb holds here is the immuneACCESS table cut down to in-frame rearrangements. Part of the clones is not present; checked against another copy, under half of the missing clones reflect an unresolved V gene, and the others are unexplained. V, J and clone size were drawn from that table, and D and trimming were deduced from the DNA. In all, the sample holds over 150,000 clones, and 84% of those were seen once. The ten biggest clones cover around 4.8% of the sample.

The receptor comes from a man younger than 35 in good health and CMV-seronegative. The rearranged chain carries TRBV2 and TRBJ1-1; 8 central bases correspond to TRBD1. Material for sequencing was PBMCs. At the DNA level, the sequence is TGTGCCAGCACCCCGGGACAGGACACTGAAGCTTTCTTT. It encodes CASTPGQDTEAFF.